These 6 T cell receptor beta chains were all obtained from the same sample, sequenced in a study of tumor-infiltrating lymphocytes in primary liver carcinoma. Starting material of 450 to 550 ng total RNA yielded TCR beta cDNA via a constant-region primer. Investigators got TCR beta libraries out of three nested multiplex PCR rounds, done with slightly modified ARM-PCR. The first two PCR rounds used TRBV1-TRBV30 forward primers with a C-beta reverse primer, around 10 cycles each. TCRdb called the multiplex PCR reads again in MiXCR, with one record for every CDR3 protein. The sample carries about 97,000 distinct CDR3 sequences, 55% to 80% recorded once. Co-extraction of RNA and DNA was performed on about 18-33 mg of unsorted bulk tissue. Input material: liver tumor tissue from sampling region 2. Subset given: tumor region T2, inferior pole. The receptors come from a woman aged 55-70 years with primary liver carcinoma and hepatitis B virus infection.

This clonotype occurred many times. The rearrangement joins TRBV7-8 to TRBJ2-4; TRBD2 matches at 8 bases. Germline CDR1 and CDR2: SGHVS and FQNEAQ. V lost 5 bases to trimming and J lost 2 bases; unmatched junction nucleotides: 8. This CDR3 is built from 16 residues. The CDR3 coding sequence is TGTGCCAGCAGCCCATGGGGCGGGGGGACCAAAAACATTCAGTACTTC. Translated: CASSPWGGGTKNIQYF.

This chain links TRBV28 with TRBJ1-2, with 7 bases fitting TRBD1. Unmatched junction bases numbered 7, after V lost 2 bases and J lost 7 bases. The CDR3 consists of 14 residues. CDR1 MDHEN and CDR2 SYDVKM come from the germline V gene. Here the CDR3 DNA reads TGTGCCAGCAGTTTAGTAACAGGGGACGCTGGCTACACCTTC. Translated: CASSLVTGDAGYTF.

This clonotype was seen a handful of times. One junction end disagrees with the germline gene, perhaps due to a read error. The CDR3 nucleotides are TGCGCCAGTAGGGGGTCAGCGGGAGAGGGCACAGATACGCGGTATTTT. This sequence encodes CASRGSAGEGTDTRYF. The rearrangement joins TRBV4-1 to TRBJ2-3, with TRBD2 identical over 8 bases. CDR3 size: 16 residues. Germline values: CDR1 MGHRA, CDR2 YSYEKL.

CDR3 in DNA: TGTGCCAGCAGTTCGAGACAGGGGGCGAGCGATGCTTACACCTTC. This translates into CASSSRQGASDAYTF. V and J are TRBV5-4 and TRBJ1-2; 10 bases match TRBD1. Germline CDR1 SGHNT, CDR2 YYREEE (reference sequence). This CDR3 comprises 15 residues. The V segment lost 5 bases and the J segment 11 bases; nucleotides outside the gene matches: 15.

This clonotype has ten or more counts. The chain's CDR3 is CASSRYPRGQRSMGNQPQHF. CDR3 DNA sequence: TGTGCCAGCAGCCGCTACCCCCGAGGACAGAGGAGTATGGGAAATCAGCCCCAGCATTTT. This chain links TRBV14 with TRBJ1-5; tentative D call: TRBD1 (6 bases). The germline V and J ends were trimmed by 4 bases and 4 bases, with 29 bases remaining between them. CDR1 is SGHDN and CDR2 is FVKESK in the germline V gene. The CDR3 loop spans 20 amino acids.

The V and J genes are TRBV29-1 and TRBJ2-3, with D possibly being TRBD2 (5 bases). Trimming took 5 bases from V and 6 from J, leaving 18 bases between them. This CDR3 has 14 residues. Germline V gene lookup returns CDR1 SQVTM and CDR2 ANQGSEA. CDR3 in DNA: TGCAGCGTTCGAAGAGTAGGGAGTACGGATACGCAGTATTTT. Translated: CSVRRVGSTDTQYF.